This section outlines one TCR beta chain sequence together with its context. Its antigen is as yet unknown. These data belong to a study of CD8+ T cells in alopecia areata. About the research overall: It was oral tofacitinib, at 5 to 10 mg twice daily, that treated patients received. Study-wide results and caveats: Tofacitinib significantly decreased scalp clonality and expanded CD8+ clones among top 100. There were many expanded lesional clones persisting in scalp and blood during tofacitinib.

TCR sequencing used cDNA made by reverse transcription of extracted RNA. Libraries were prepared by immunoSEQ multiplex PCR; TCRdb keeps only in-frame clonotypes and omits some of them. The sample yields around 200,000 clones, about 60% seen once. Treatment defined: oral pan-JAK inhibitor, 5-10 mg twice daily. Germline-derived CDR1 and CDR2 are PRHDT and FYEKMQ (reference sequence). Losses at the gene ends were 4 bases for V and 2 bases for J; bases not matched to a gene: 13. This CDR3 comprises 17 residues. Here the sequenced sample was CD8+ T cells sorted from blood, taken at week 24, from a patient treated with tofacitinib. This receptor was identified in a human donor with alopecia areata. The chain joins TRBV13 to TRBJ2-7; 8 positions match TRBD1. CDR3: CASSSTNDRGGTYEQYF. Written as DNA, the CDR3 is TGTGCCAGCAGCTCAACGAATGACAGGGGTGGGACCTACGAGCAGTACTTC.